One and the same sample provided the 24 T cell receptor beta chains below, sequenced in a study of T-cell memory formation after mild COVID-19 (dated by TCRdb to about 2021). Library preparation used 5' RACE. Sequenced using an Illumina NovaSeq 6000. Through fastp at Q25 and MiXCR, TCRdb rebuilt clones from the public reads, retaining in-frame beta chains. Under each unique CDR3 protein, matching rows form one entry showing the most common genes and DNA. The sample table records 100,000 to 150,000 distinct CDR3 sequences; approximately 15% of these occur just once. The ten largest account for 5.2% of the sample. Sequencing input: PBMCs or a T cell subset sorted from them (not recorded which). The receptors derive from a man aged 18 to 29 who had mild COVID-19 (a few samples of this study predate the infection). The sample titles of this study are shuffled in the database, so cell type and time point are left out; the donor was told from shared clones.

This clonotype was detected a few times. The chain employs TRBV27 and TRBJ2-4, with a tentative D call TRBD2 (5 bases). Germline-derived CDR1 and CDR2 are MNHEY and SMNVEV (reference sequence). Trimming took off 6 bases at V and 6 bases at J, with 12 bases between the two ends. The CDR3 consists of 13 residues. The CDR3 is CASSPLAGNIQYF. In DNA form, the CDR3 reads TGTGCCAGCAGCCCTCTCGCGGGAAACATTCAGTACTTC.

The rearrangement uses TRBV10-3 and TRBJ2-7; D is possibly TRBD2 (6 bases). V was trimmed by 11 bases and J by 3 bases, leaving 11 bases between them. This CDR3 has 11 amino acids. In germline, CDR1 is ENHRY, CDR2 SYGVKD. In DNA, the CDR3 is TGTGCCCGGGCCGGGGGCTACGAGCAGTACTTC. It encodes CARAGGYEQYF.

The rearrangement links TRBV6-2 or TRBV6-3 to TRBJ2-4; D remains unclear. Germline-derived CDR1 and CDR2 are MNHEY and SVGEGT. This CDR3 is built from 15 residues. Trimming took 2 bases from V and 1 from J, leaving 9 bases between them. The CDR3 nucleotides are TGTGCCAGCAGTTACCGCCCCGAGGCCAAAAACATTCAGTACTTC. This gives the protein CASSYRPEAKNIQYF.

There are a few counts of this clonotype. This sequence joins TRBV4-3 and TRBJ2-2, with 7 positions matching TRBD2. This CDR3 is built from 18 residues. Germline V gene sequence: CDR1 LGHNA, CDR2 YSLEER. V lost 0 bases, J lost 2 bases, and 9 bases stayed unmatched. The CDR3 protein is CASSQELASGINTGELFF. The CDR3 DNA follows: TGCGCCAGCAGCCAAGAATTAGCTAGCGGAATTAACACCGGGGAGCTGTTTTTT.

CDR3: CSAQTDRGYEQYV. In nucleotides, the CDR3 is TGCAGTGCCCAAACCGACAGGGGCTACGAGCAGTACGTC. The rearrangement uses TRBV20-1 and TRBJ2-7, with 8 bases identical to TRBD1. V lost 6 bases to trimming and J lost 3 bases; unmatched junction nucleotides: 7. The V gene's germline CDR1 is DFQATT and CDR2 SNEGSKA (reference sequence). CDR3 size: 13 residues.

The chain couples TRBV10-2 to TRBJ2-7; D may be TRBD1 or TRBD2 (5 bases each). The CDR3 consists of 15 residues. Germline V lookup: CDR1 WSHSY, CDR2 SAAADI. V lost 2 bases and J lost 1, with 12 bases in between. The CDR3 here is CASSEPGLGSYEQYF. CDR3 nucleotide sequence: TGCGCCAGCAGTGAGCCGGGGCTGGGTTCCTACGAGCAGTACTTC.

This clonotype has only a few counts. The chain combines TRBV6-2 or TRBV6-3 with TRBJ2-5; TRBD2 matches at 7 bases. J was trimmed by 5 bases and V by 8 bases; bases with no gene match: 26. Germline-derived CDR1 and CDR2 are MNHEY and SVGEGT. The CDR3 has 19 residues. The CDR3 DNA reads TGTGCCAGCTCCTACGGCTGGGAGACGCGGTCGGCGGGAGTGGAGACCCAGTACTTC. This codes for CASSYGWETRSAGVETQYF.

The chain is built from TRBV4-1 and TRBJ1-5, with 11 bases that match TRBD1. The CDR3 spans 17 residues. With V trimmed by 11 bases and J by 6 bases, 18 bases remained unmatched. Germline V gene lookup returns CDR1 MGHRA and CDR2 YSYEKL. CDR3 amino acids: CARLGGPGQGVFQPQHF. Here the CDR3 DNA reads TGCGCCCGCCTAGGGGGCCCGGGACAGGGGGTATTTCAGCCCCAGCATTTT.

CDR3 region: CASSPMGGNQPQHF. The CDR3 DNA follows: TGTGCCAGCAGCCCGATGGGCGGCAATCAGCCCCAGCATTTT. V usage is TRBV14 and J usage is TRBJ1-5, with D unresolved. The ends were cut back, 4 bases at V and 2 bases at J, with 9 bases in the middle. The CDR3 has 14 residues. Germline CDR1 reads SGHDN; CDR2 reads FVKESK. The full variable domain, completed using reference TRBV14 and TRBJ1-5, is EAGVTQFPSHSVIEKGQTVTLRCDPISGHDNLYWYRRVMGKEIKFLLHFVKESKQDESGMPNNRFLAERTGGTYSTLKVQPAELEDSGVYFCASSPMGGNQPQHFGDGTRLSIL.

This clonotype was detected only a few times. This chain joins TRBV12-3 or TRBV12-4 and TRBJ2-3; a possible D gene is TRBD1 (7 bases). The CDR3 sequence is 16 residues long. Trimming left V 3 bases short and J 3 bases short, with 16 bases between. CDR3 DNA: TGTGCCAGCAGTTTGCTGGGCCAGGGGGGAACAGATACGCAGTATTTT. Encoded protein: CASSLLGQGGTDTQYF.

The CDR3 reads CASRSGTGDYGYTF. Here the CDR3 DNA reads TGTGCCAGCAGGTCCGGGACAGGGGACTATGGCTACACCTTC. V gene TRBV7-2 combines with J gene TRBJ1-2; 10 nucleotides match TRBD1. The germline gives CDR1 SGHTA, CDR2 FQGNSA. With V trimmed by 6 bases and J by 3 bases, 4 bases remained unmatched. This CDR3 is built from 14 residues.

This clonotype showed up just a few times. The CDR3 loop reads CASSRGRQRQETQYF. CDR3 bases: TGTGCCAGCAGTCGGGGACGCCAGCGCCAAGAGACCCAGTACTTC. The chain links TRBV6-6 to TRBJ2-5; D is tentatively TRBD1 or TRBD2 (5 bases each). The CDR3 spans 15 residues. From germline, CDR1 is MNHNY and CDR2 SVGAGI (reference sequence). V lost 5 bases and J lost 1, with 14 bases in between.

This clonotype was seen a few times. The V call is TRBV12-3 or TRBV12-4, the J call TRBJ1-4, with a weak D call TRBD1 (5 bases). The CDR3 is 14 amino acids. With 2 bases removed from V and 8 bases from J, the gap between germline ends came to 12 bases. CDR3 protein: CASSLWQGDEKLFF. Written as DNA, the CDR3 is TGTGCCAGCAGTTTATGGCAGGGTGACGAAAAACTGTTTTTT.

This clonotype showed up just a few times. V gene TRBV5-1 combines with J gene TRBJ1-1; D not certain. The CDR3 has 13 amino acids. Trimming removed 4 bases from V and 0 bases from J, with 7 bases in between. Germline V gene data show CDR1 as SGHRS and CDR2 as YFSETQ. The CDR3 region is CASSIGMNTEAFF. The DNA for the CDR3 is TGCGCCAGCAGCATAGGGATGAACACTGAAGCTTTCTTT. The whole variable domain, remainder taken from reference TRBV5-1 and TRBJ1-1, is KAGVTQTPRYLIKTRGQQVTLSCSPISGHRSVSWYQQTPGQGLQFLFEYFSETQRNKGNFPGRFSGRQFSNSRSEMNVSTLELGDSALYLCASSIGMNTEAFFGQGTRLTVV.

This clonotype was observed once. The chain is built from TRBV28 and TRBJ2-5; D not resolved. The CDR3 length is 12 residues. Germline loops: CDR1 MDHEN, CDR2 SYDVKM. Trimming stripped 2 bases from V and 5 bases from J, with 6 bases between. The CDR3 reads CASSLTRETQYF. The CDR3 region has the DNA TGTGCCAGCAGTTTAACCCGGGAGACCCAGTACTTC.

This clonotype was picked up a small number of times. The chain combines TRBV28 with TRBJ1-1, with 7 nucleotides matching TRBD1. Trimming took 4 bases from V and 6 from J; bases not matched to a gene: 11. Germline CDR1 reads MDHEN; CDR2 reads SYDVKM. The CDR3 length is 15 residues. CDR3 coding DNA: TGTGCCAGCAGTTCGCTCACAGGGGAAAACTCTGAAGCTTTCTTT. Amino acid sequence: CASSSLTGENSEAFF. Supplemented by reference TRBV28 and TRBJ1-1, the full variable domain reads DVKVTQSSRYLVKRTGEKVFLECVQDMDHENMFWYRQDPGLGLRLIYFSYDVKMKEKGDIPEGYSVSREKKERFSLILESASTNQTSMYLCASSSLTGENSEAFFGQGTRLTVV.

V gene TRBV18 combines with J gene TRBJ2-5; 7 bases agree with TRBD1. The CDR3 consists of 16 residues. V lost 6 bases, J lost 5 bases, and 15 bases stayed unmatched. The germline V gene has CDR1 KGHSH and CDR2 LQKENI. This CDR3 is CASSRSPGTAVETQYF. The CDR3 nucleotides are TGTGCCAGCTCGCGCAGTCCCGGGACAGCGGTGGAGACCCAGTACTTC.

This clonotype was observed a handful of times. As DNA, the CDR3 is TGTGCCAGCAGCTTAACGAGCCCCTACAATGAGCAGTTCTTC. Translation gives CASSLTSPYNEQFF. The chain combines TRBV7-3 with TRBJ2-1; no clear D gene. Looked up from germline, CDR1 is SGHTA and CDR2 is FQGTGA. The CDR3 length is 14 residues. The V end lost 0 bases, the J end lost 2 bases, and 5 bases lay between the germline ends.

CDR3 in DNA: TGTGCCAGCAGCTCGACAGGGGGCGCAAGCCAGCCCCAGCATTTT. Translated, it gives CASSSTGGASQPQHF. The rearrangement uses TRBV7-2 and TRBJ1-5; 10 bases are a match to TRBD1. Germline V CDR1 and CDR2: SGHTA, FQGNSA. The trim removed 4 bases at V and 7 bases at J, leaving 7 bases unmatched. The CDR3 spans 15 residues.

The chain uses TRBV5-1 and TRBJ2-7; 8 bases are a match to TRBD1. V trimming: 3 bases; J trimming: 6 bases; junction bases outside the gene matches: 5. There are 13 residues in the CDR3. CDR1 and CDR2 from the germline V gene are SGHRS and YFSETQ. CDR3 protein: CASSWGQVSEQYF. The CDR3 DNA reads TGCGCCAGCAGCTGGGGACAGGTCTCCGAGCAGTACTTC.

Here the CDR3 DNA reads TGCAGTGCTCCTCTTCAGGGAACTGAAGCTTTCTTT. This translates into CSAPLQGTEAFF. V is TRBV20-1 and J is TRBJ1-1, with D maybe TRBD1 (5 bases). The ends were cut back, 5 bases at V and 5 bases at J, with 12 bases in the middle. The CDR3 totals 12 residues. CDR1 is DFQATT and CDR2 is SNEGSKA in the germline V gene (reference sequence).

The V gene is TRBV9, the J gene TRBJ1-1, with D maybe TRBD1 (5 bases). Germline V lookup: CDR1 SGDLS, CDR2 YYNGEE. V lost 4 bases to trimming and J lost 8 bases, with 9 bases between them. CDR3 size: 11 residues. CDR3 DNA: TGTGCCAGCAGCCGGGACGGCGAAGCTTTCTTT. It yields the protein CASSRDGEAFF.

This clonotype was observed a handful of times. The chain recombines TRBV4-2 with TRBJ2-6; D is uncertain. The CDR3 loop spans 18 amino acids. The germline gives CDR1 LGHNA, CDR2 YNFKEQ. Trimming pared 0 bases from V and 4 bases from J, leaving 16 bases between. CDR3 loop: CASSQDYQALGGANVLTF. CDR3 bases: TGTGCCAGCAGCCAAGATTACCAGGCCTTGGGGGGGGCCAACGTCCTGACTTTC.

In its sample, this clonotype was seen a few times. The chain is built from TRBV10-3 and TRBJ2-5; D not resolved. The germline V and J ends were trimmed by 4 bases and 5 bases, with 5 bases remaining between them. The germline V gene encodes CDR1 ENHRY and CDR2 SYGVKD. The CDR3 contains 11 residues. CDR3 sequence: CAISGGETQYF. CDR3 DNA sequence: TGTGCCATCAGTGGGGGTGAGACCCAGTACTTC.